This is a list of T cell receptor beta chains from one sample in a study of spatial heterogeneity in lung cancer. TCRdb passed the 5' RACE reads through MiXCR, listing each CDR3 protein once. The table includes 43,000 or so distinct CDR3 sequences, about 11% detected once. This material consisted of PBMCs, taken at follow-up. These receptors were collected from a male donor with early-stage non-small cell lung cancer. The CDR3 runs from the conserved cysteine through the conserved F or W. A D gene is named only where the DNA matches it firmly. Rows may omit the clone size; those that give it use once, few, many or a size class.

many,TRBV18,TRBD1,TRBJ1-5,TGTGCCAGCTCACCGGGGACAGACCAGCCCCAGCATTTT,CASSPGTDQPQHF
many,TRBV5-1,TRBD2,TRBJ2-3,TGCGCCAGCAGCTTTCTGCCTAGCGGGAGATACACAGATACGCAGTATTTT,CASSFLPSGRYTDTQYF
few,TRBV18,NA,TRBJ1-2,TGTGCCAGCTCACCATGGGCGGGGCGAGGCTACACCTTC,CASSPWAGRGYTF
NA,TRBV14,NA,TRBJ1-2,TGTGCCAGCAGCCCGGGGAGCTATGGCTACACCTTC,CASSPGSYGYTF
many,TRBV7-2,NA,TRBJ2-1,TGTGCCAGCAGCTTAGTTTTTAGACAATACAATGAGCAGTTCTTC,CASSLVFRQYNEQFF
many,TRBV6-5,NA,TRBJ2-7,TGTGCCAGCAACGCCAGGGTAAATTACGAGCAGTACTTC,CASNARVNYEQYF
NA,TRBV20-1,NA,TRBJ1-1,TGCAGTGCTAGAGGGGAGAGGGGTTTGAGAAGGAACACTGAAGCTTTCTTT,CSARGERGLRRNTEAFF
NA,TRBV11-2,NA,TRBJ1-2,TGTGCCAGCAGCTTTCACAGGAGTTATGGCTACACCTTC,CASSFHRSYGYTF
many,TRBV7-2,TRBD1,TRBJ1-2,TGTGCCAGCAGCCCCACAGGGGTTGGTGGCTACACCTTC,CASSPTGVGGYTF
many,TRBV7-2,NA,TRBJ1-5,TGTGCCAGCAGCTTAGAGGGCAGGAACTCGTATCGCAATCAGCCCCAGCATTTT,CASSLEGRNSYRNQPQHF